This T cell receptor (beta chain) was identified in a study of regulatory T cells in long-lasting Graves disease. Construction of TCR beta libraries relied on iRepertoire HTBI primers and on Arm-PCR targeting CDR3 regions. MiXCR, applied by TCRdb to the multiplex PCR reads, yields one record per CDR3 protein. The sample yields under 300,000 distinct CDR3 sequences, under 20% seen once. V shed 6 bases, J shed 2 bases, and the junction held 11 bases outside the gene matches. This CDR3 spans 17 amino acids. Looked up from germline, CDR1 is ENHRY and CDR2 is SYGVKD. Time point denoted: newly diagnosed GD, antithyroid drugs for less than 3 months. PBMC-extracted RNA yielded the TCR library. By American Thyroid Association guidelines, Graves' disease was diagnosed in the cohort. The authors drew patients from an endocrinology department in Xi'an, China. The same specimen was also included in a second study, on T cells in Graves' hyperthyroidism and ophthalmopathy.

The material was peripheral blood mononuclear cells (PBMCs), obtained at new diagnosis, from a patient treated with antithyroid drugs. The TCR comes from a woman aged 25 to 39 with Graves disease. This chain connects TRBV10-3 to TRBJ2-5; 11 bases align to TRBD2. This chain's CDR3 is CAIRDTITSGGQETQYF. CDR3 bases: TGTGCCATCAGGGACACGATAACTAGCGGGGGACAAGAGACCCAGTACTTC.